Listed here are 21 T cell receptor beta chains from one sample, sequenced in a study of OX40 agonist ivuxolimab in advanced cancers. TCRdb's table, derived via immunoSEQ multiplex PCR, lists solely in-frame clones and lacks some. The sample contains tens of thousands of clones, around 94% of which appear only once. The sequencing used CD4+ or CD8+ T cells sorted from blood, collected in a trial of the OX40 agonist ivuxolimab. These receptors were taken from an adult with an advanced solid tumor such as melanoma, head and neck, liver or kidney cancer.

The chain employs TRBV9 and TRBJ1-3; D remains ambiguous. This CDR3 is built from 15 residues. Per the germline V gene, CDR1 is SGDLS and CDR2 is YYNGEE. Trimming took off 0 bases at V and 0 bases at J, with 7 bases between the two ends. This CDR3 reads CASSVDAGSGNTIYF. CDR3 DNA: TGTGCCAGCAGCGTAGATGCAGGCTCTGGAAACACCATATATTTT.

J is TRBJ2-7 and V is TRBV7-9; D might be TRBD1 (6 bases). CDR1 is SEHNR and CDR2 is FQNEAQ in the germline V gene (reference sequence). Between the trimmed V and J ends, which lost 11 bases and 2 bases, there was a span of 22 bases. There are 15 residues in the CDR3. CDR3 coding DNA: TGTGCCTCACTTGCCGGAAGCCAGGGGCCCTACGAGCAGTACTTC. As protein: CASLAGSQGPYEQYF.

This chain links TRBV5-4 with TRBJ2-7, with D possibly TRBD2 on 5 matching bases. V lost 3 bases to trimming and J lost 4 bases, with 14 bases between them. The germline V gene encodes CDR1 SGHNT and CDR2 YYREEE (reference sequence). The CDR3 extends over 14 amino acids. The chain's CDR3 is CASSSPGAGYEQYF. CDR3 bases: TGTGCCAGCAGCTCCCCCGGTGCGGGTTACGAGCAGTACTTC.

This chain joins TRBV27 and TRBJ1-2; D perhaps matches TRBD1 (6 bases). Germline V gene sequence: CDR1 MNHEY, CDR2 SMNVEV (reference sequence). The CDR3 has 15 amino acids. V was clipped by 5 bases and J by 4 bases, with 17 bases between them. The CDR3 protein is CASSPRQESSYGYTF. The CDR3 region has the DNA TGTGCCAGCAGTCCAAGACAGGAATCCTCCTATGGCTACACCTTC.

CDR3 amino acids: CASGTSGINEQYF. CDR3 in DNA: TGTGCCAGTGGGACTAGCGGGATCAACGAGCAGTACTTC. The rearrangement links TRBV19 to TRBJ2-7, with 13 bases matching TRBD2. Germline assignment: CDR1 LNHDA and CDR2 SQIVND (reference sequence). The V and J ends lost 8 bases and 5 bases, in that order; junction bases with no gene match: 3. The CDR3 consists of 13 residues.

This rearrangement joins TRBV15 to TRBJ1-2; 7 nucleotides align to TRBD1. Germline assignment: CDR1 LNHNV and CDR2 YYDKDF (reference sequence). V shed 2 bases and J 1 base; nucleotides not matched to a gene: 7. The CDR3 has 16 amino acids. The CDR3 spells CATSRNTGTVNYGYTF. As DNA, the CDR3 is TGTGCCACCAGCAGAAATACCGGGACAGTTAACTATGGCTACACCTTC.

The CDR3 sequence: CASSRLLSYGYTF. In nucleotides, the CDR3 is TGTGCCAGCAGCCGACTCCTAAGCTATGGCTACACCTTC. This chain connects TRBV11-2 to TRBJ1-2; D gene uncertain. The ends were cut back, 5 bases at V and 4 bases at J, with 11 bases in the middle. This CDR3 region has 13 residues. The germline CDR1 and CDR2 sequences are SGHAT and FQNNGV.

The rearrangement uses TRBV27 and TRBJ2-7; 8 bases agree with TRBD1. Per germline, CDR1 MNHEY and CDR2 SMNVEV (reference sequence). The CDR3 spans 15 residues. The V gene end was trimmed by 5 bases and the J gene end by 8 bases; junction bases not matched to a gene: 14. The CDR3 DNA is TGTGCCAGCAGTCCCCTGGGACAGGCGATGTACCAGCAGTACTTC. Its protein product is CASSPLGQAMYQQYF.

V and J are TRBV19 and TRBJ2-3, with 7 bases matching TRBD1. The CDR3 runs 14 residues. V shed 4 bases and J 2 bases; nucleotides not matched to a gene: 3. The germline V gene has CDR1 LNHDA and CDR2 SQIVND (reference sequence). CDR3 sequence (DNA): TGTGCCAGTAGTAAGGGACAGCTCACAGATACGCAGTATTTT. It translates to CASSKGQLTDTQYF. Full variable domain (outside the CDR3, taken from reference TRBV19 and TRBJ2-3): DGGITQSPKYLFRKEGQNVTLSCEQNLNHDAMYWYRQDPGQGLRLIYYSQIVNDFQKGDIAEGYSVSREKKESFPLTVTSAQKNPTAFYLCASSKGQLTDTQYFGPGTRLTVL.

This clone was recorded once. The chain joins TRBV4-1 to TRBJ1-1; D is unclear. V shed 0 bases and J shed 4 bases, with 15 bases lying between them. Germline CDR1 is MGHRA and CDR2 is YSYEKL. This CDR3 comprises 16 residues. Here the CDR3 DNA reads TGCGCCAGCAGCCAAGATGGGCCGGGGTCCGGCACTGAAGCTTTCTTT. It is translated as CASSQDGPGSGTEAFF.

The chain employs TRBV30 and TRBJ2-1; no clear D gene. CDR1 GTSNPN and CDR2 SVGIG come from the germline V gene (reference sequence). V shed 3 bases and J shed 0 bases, with 9 bases lying between them. The CDR3 is made up of 14 amino acids. The CDR3 sequence is CAWSDFTSYNEQFF. The CDR3 region has the DNA TGTGCCTGGAGCGACTTCACCTCCTACAATGAGCAGTTCTTC.

The V and J genes are TRBV27 and TRBJ1-2, with D unresolved. CDR1 MNHEY and CDR2 SMNVEV come from the germline V gene (reference sequence). The CDR3 runs 13 residues. Trimming removed 3 bases from V and 1 base from J, with 6 bases in between. The CDR3 nucleotides read TGTGCCAGCAGTTTGGGGAGTAACTATGGCTACACCTTC. Translation: CASSLGSNYGYTF.

This clone was detected only once. The chain recombines TRBV5-4 with TRBJ2-7, with 8 bases fitting TRBD1. The CDR3 is 12 residues long. CDR1 is SGHNT and CDR2 is YYREEE in the germline V gene (reference sequence). The V and J ends lost 4 bases and 3 bases, in that order; junction bases with no gene match: 0. The CDR3 DNA sequence: TGTGCCAGCAGCGGGACAGGCTACGAGCAGTACTTC. Translation: CASSGTGYEQYF. Variable domain in full (rest from reference TRBV5-4 and TRBJ2-7): ETGVTQSPTHLIKTRGQQVTLRCSSQSGHNTVSWYQQALGQGPQFIFQYYREEENGRGNFPPRFSGLQFPNYSSELNVNALELDDSALYLCASSGTGYEQYFGPGTRLTVT.

DNA for the CDR3: TGTGCCAGCAGCTCCCAGACAGGGATCGGTGAAAAACTGTTTTTT. It is translated as CASSSQTGIGEKLFF. The rearrangement joins TRBV27 to TRBJ1-4; TRBD1 aligns across 7 bases. V shed 6 bases, J shed 7 bases, and the junction held 11 bases outside the gene matches. The germline CDR1 and CDR2 sequences are MNHEY and SMNVEV (reference sequence). There are 15 residues in the CDR3.

This chain connects TRBV19 to TRBJ2-7; 8 nucleotides align to TRBD1. The CDR3 covers 15 residues. V lost 3 bases and J lost 1; bases outside the gene matches: 5. Germline CDR1 LNHDA, CDR2 SQIVND (reference sequence). The chain's CDR3 is CASSISDRGSYEQYF. In DNA form, the CDR3 reads TGTGCCAGTAGTATTTCCGACAGGGGTTCCTACGAGCAGTACTTC.

This clone appeared once. V gene TRBV11-1 combines with J gene TRBJ1-3; unclear D gene. The CDR3 is made up of 15 amino acids. Germline V gene sequence: CDR1 SGHAT, CDR2 FQDESV (reference sequence). Deletions cut 4 bases from V and 1 base from J, with 11 bases between. The DNA for the CDR3 is TGTGCCAGCAGCTACGGACTGGGGTCTGGAAACACCATATATTTT. Translated, it gives CASSYGLGSGNTIYF.

V gene TRBV5-1 combines with J gene TRBJ2-7; 7 positions agree with TRBD1. There are 16 residues in the CDR3. V lost 5 bases, J lost 1 base, and 12 bases stayed unmatched. The germline CDR1 and CDR2 sequences are SGHRS and YFSETQ. The CDR3 nucleotides read TGCGCCAGCAGTCTGTTTGGGACAGACTTTTCCTACGAGCAGTACTTC. Its protein is CASSLFGTDFSYEQYF.

The gene calls are TRBV21-1 and TRBJ2-3; the table's D call of TRBD1 was not tested on the DNA. TRBV21-1 is noted as a pseudogene. The CDR3 totals 14 residues. CDR3 nucleotides: TGTGCCAGCAGCAGCCGGGACAGGGCAGATACGCAGTATTTT. Protein product: CASSSRDRADTQYF.

The V gene is TRBV2, the J gene TRBJ2-7; 9 positions match TRBD2. This CDR3 comprises 15 residues. V was pared by 8 bases and J by 2 bases, with 10 bases of the junction left unmatched. The germline gives CDR1 SNHLY, CDR2 FYNNEI. The CDR3 reads CASYQPGLATYEQYF. Written as DNA, the CDR3 is TGTGCCAGCTATCAACCGGGACTAGCTACCTACGAGCAGTACTTC.

In this sample, this clone turned up once. The chain links TRBV27 to TRBJ1-2, with D possibly being TRBD1 (5 bases). This CDR3 comprises 15 residues. Trimming shortened V by 6 bases and J by 6 bases, and 20 bases separated the two germline ends. In germline, CDR1 is MNHEY, CDR2 SMNVEV (reference sequence). The CDR3 sequence is CASRGPTGLSDGYTF. The CDR3 DNA follows: TGTGCCAGCAGGGGACCAACAGGTCTGAGCGATGGCTACACCTTC.

A few counts support this clone. The chain recombines TRBV4-3 with TRBJ2-7; a possible D gene is TRBD2 (7 bases). Germline CDR1 is LGHNA and CDR2 is YSLEER. The CDR3 extends over 17 amino acids. V was clipped by 0 bases and J by 5 bases, with 20 bases between them. The CDR3 region has the DNA TGCGCCAGCAGCCAAGATGGCCTGGGGGGGCTCAAGGACGAGCAGTACTTC. Translation gives CASSQDGLGGLKDEQYF.